This TCR beta chain is from a study of beta chain features in type 1 diabetes (dated by TCRdb to the late 2010s). About the investigation overall: Mean age, gender distribution, total cell number and subset yield were not different between patients and healthy donors. In the study, recently diagnosed type 1 diabetes patients and matched healthy donors were compared on the TCRB repertoires of their sorted circulating CD4+ T cell subsets. Across all samples, some 99 million sorted cells were examined, and cell number per subset correlated strongly with RNA yield. Regulatory and stem cell-like memory subsets were obtained from only 8 patients and roughly eight healthy donors, while naive and central memory subsets were obtained from all 28 donors. What the study reported, not specific to this receptor: Type 1 diabetes patients showed a moderate but significant shortening of TCRB CDR3 length in all four CD4+ subsets. The naive, central memory and regulatory TCRB repertoires appeared to resemble one another more closely among patients than among healthy donors. Because cDNA was sequenced instead of genomic DNA, activated cells with high expression could be over-represented, although the groups did not differ in activation or CD3 levels. Only small numbers of individuals were included in the HLA sub-analyses, which left unresolved whether HLA type had any influence on TCRB rearrangement. Fewer insertions and more nucleotide deletions at VDJ recombination sites were observed in patients with type 1 diabetes, implying thymic rearrangement abnormalities. PCR might favor shorter templates, but patient and control samples were amplified and corrected together, so any skew would affect both groups equally.

All of the isolated RNA was reverse transcribed with the High Capacity cDNA Reverse Transcription Kit, so expressed TCRB transcripts were sequenced. Deep immunoSEQ sequencing was applied to naive, central memory and regulatory T cell samples, giving an average of roughly 3.5 million total reads per sample. Sorted cells were lysed in RLT buffer and RNA was extracted with DNase-treated RNeasy Micro or Mini kits, depending on cell number. Each cell subset was processed on its own to prevent cross-contamination, while patient and healthy donor samples were processed together. TCRB sequences were amplified from cDNA with the immunoSEQ multiplex PCR, producing 87-bp fragments spanning the CDR3 region. Sequencing of the amplicons was performed on the Illumina HiSeq platform. Per the original workflow: Synthetic template baselines were used to correct PCR bias computationally, reads within Hamming distance 2 were collapsed, and singletons that could not be merged were discarded. Reads were aligned against IMGT to assign V, D and J genes, CDR3 length and insertions or deletions at six rearrangement sites. Within each subset, clonotype counts were normalized to sorted cell number, after which true diversity and Gini coefficients were computed with the tcR R package. Repertoire sharing was quantified using the overlap coefficient calculated on TCRB nucleotide sequences. Out-of-frame TCRB sequences from naive cells were analyzed to stand in for the pre-selection repertoire. TCRdb holds this immuneACCESS table with in-frame rearrangements only. Some clones are missing; in checked studies, unresolved V genes explain under half, and the rest has no known cause. V, J and clone size are taken as reported in that table, and D and trimming were inferred from the DNA itself. This sample has a few hundred thousand clones in its table, and more than 13% of those were observed once. The ten largest clones take up approximately 0.019% of the sample.

From each donor, a single peripheral blood sample of 100 to 150 mL on average was drawn into heparinised tubes. Naive, central memory, regulatory and stem cell-like memory CD4+ T cells were sorted on a BD FACSAria II using a panel including CD45RO, CCR7, CD25, CD127, CD95 and CD27. Purity was above 95% for every sorted population. Right away, PBMCs were isolated by Lymphoprep density gradient centrifugation and were stained directly, with no culture step. To minimize batch effects, samples were stained and sorted in pairs, one healthy donor with one patient per experiment. In regard to this clone: Its binding antigen is unknown. No much larger clone exists at a distance of one base, and base qualities are not known.

The receptor's source is a woman aged 18-29 years in good health. The sequencing input was naive CD4+ T cells from blood. This sample's cell subset or site label indicates: true naive CD4+ T cells.

The CDR3 amino acid sequence is: CATQGQDSYEQYF. The base sequence is TGTGCCACCCAAGGACAGGACTCCTACGAGCAGTACTTC. The rearranged segments are TRBV6-5 and TRBJ2-7; 7 central bases correspond to TRBD1. Trimming accounts for 10 bases at V and 0 bases at J, while the number of junction bases matched to no gene is 6. Including the terminal cysteine and phenylalanine, the CDR3 comprises 13 residues. Of the read, only the CDR3 DNA is kept; its 39 bases are in frame from base 1. The germline V gene supplies CDR1 MNHEY and CDR2 SVGAGI.